This TCR beta chain originates from a study of T cell repertoires in aging, cancer and after chemotherapy. Study-wide results and limits: In each cancer cohort, median generation probability increased across chemotherapy, suggesting thymic output rebounded. Healthy donors lost TCR diversity with age mainly through richness, cancer patients through richness and evenness.

This clonotype has more than one count but fewer than ten. Antigen unknown. The V gene end was trimmed by 6 bases and the J gene end by 2 bases; junction bases not matched to a gene: 6. The CDR3 has 16 amino acids. Amplification of TCR beta used genomic DNA extracted from peripheral blood. Multiplex touch-down PCR with TRB-A/B primers amplified rearranged V-D-J TRB sequences. TCRdb recomputed calls from the multiplex PCR reads with MiXCR, one row per CDR3 protein. The repertoire holds thousands of distinct CDR3 sequences, with 33% as singletons. J is TRBJ2-3 and V is TRBV12-3 or TRBV12-4, with 12 bases matching TRBD2. The material sequenced was blood. The sequence came from a human donor with a blood cancer. The CDR3 loop reads CASRTSGGLTTDTQYF. The DNA for the CDR3 is TGTGCCAGCAGGACTAGCGGGGGCCTCACCACAGATACGCAGTATTTT.